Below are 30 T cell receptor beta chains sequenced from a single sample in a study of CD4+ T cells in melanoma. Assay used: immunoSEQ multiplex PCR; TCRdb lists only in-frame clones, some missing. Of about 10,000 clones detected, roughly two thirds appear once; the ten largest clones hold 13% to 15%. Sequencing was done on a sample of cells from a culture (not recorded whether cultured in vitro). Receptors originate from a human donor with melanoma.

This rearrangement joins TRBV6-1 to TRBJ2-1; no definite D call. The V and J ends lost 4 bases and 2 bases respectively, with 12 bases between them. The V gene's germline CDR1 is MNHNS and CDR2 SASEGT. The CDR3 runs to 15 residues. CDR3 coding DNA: TGTGCCAGCAGTGCTCGTCTAACAACCTACAATGAGCAGTTCTTC. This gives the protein CASSARLTTYNEQFF.

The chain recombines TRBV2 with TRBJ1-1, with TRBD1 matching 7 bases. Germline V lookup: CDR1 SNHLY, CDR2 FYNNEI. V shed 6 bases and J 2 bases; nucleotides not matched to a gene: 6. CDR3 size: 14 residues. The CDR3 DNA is TGTGCCAGCAGCATGACAGGGCCCAACACTGAAGCTTTCTTT. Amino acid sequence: CASSMTGPNTEAFF.

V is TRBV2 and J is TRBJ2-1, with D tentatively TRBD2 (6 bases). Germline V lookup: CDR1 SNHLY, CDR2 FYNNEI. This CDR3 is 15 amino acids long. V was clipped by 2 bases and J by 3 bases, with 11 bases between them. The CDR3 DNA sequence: TGTGCCAGCAGTGAATGGCTAGCGAGCTACAATGAGCAGTTCTTC. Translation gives CASSEWLASYNEQFF.

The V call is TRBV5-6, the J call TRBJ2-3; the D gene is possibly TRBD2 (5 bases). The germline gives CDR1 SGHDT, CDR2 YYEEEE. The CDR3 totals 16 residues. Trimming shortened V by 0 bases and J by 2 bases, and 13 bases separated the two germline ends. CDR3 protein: CASSLGSVRVTDTQYF. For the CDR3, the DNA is TGTGCCAGCAGCTTGGGTTCCGTGAGGGTCACAGATACGCAGTATTTT.

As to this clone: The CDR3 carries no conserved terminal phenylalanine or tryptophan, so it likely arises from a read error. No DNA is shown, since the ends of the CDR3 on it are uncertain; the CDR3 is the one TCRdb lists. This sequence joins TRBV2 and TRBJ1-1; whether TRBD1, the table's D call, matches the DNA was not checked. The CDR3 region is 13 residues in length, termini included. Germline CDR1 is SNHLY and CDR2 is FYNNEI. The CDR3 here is CASSYRGRTLKLS.

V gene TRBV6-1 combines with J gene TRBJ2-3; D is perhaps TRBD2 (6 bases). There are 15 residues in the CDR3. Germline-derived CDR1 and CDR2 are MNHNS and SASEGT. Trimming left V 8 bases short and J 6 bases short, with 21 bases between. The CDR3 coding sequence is TGTGCCAGCGGGGTTGCTCGGGCGGGGACGGATACGCAGTATTTT. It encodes CASGVARAGTDTQYF.

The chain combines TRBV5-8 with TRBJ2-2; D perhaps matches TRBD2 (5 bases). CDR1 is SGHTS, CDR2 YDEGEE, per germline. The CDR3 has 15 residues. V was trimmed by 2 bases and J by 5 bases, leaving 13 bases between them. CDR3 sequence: CASSFGVELTGELFF. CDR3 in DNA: TGTGCCAGCAGCTTCGGGGTAGAGCTTACCGGGGAGCTGTTTTTT.

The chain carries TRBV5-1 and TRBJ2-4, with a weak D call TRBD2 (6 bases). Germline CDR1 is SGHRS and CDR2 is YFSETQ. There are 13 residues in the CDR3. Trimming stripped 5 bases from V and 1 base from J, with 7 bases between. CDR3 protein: CASSGGAKNIQYF. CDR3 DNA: TGCGCCAGCAGTGGAGGGGCCAAAAACATTCAGTACTTC.

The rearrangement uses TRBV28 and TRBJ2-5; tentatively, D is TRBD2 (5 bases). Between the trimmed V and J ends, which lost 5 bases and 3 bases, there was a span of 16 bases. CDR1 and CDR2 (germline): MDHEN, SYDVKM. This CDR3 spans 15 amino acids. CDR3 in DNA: TGTGCCAGCAGTCCCTCTCGCGGAGGCAAAGAGACCCAGTACTTC. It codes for CASSPSRGGKETQYF.

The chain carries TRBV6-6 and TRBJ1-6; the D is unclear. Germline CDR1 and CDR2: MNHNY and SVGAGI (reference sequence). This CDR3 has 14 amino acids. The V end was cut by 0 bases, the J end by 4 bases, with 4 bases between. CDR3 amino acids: CASSYSDYNSPLHF. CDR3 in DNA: TGTGCCAGCAGTTACTCAGATTATAATTCACCCCTCCACTTT.

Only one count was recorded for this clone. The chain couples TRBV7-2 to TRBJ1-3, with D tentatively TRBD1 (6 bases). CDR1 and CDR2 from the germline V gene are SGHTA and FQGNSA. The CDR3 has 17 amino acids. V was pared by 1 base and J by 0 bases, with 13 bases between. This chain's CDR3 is CASSLGLGAGSGNTIYF. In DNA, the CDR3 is TGTGCCAGCAGCTTAGGACTGGGGGCCGGCTCTGGAAACACCATATATTTT.

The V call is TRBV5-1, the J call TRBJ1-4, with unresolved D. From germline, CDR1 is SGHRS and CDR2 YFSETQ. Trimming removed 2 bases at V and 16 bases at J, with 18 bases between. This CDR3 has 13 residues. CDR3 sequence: CASSFGETGPWFF. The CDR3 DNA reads TGCGCCAGCAGCTTTGGGGAGACCGGCCCCTGGTTTTTT.

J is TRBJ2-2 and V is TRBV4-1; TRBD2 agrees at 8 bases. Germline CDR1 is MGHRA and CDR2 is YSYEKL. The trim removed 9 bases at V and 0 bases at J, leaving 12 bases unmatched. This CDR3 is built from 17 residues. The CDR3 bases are TGCGCCAGTACTAGAGCGGGGGACCCGTCGAACACCGGGGAGCTGTTTTTT. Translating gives CASTRAGDPSNTGELFF.

CDR3 protein: CASSVSGVDETQYF. Here the CDR3 DNA reads TGTGCCAGCAGTGTATCAGGGGTGGACGAGACCCAGTACTTC. The chain has TRBV2 and TRBJ2-5; D perhaps matches TRBD1 (6 bases). The germline CDR1 and CDR2 sequences are SNHLY and FYNNEI. With 4 bases removed from V and 5 bases from J, the gap between germline ends came to 14 bases. This CDR3 is 14 amino acids long.

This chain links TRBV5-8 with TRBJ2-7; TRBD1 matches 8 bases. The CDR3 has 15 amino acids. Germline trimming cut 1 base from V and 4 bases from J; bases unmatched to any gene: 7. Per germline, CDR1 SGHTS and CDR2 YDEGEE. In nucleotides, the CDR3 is TGTGCCAGCAGCTTGCCGACAGGGGATAGGTACGAGCAGTACTTC. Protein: CASSLPTGDRYEQYF. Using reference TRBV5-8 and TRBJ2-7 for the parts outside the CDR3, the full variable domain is EAGVTQSPTHLIKTRGQQATLRCSPISGHTSVYWYQQALGLGLQFLLWYDEGEERNRGNFPPRFSGRQFPNYSSELNVNALELEDSALYLCASSLPTGDRYEQYFGPGTRLTVT.

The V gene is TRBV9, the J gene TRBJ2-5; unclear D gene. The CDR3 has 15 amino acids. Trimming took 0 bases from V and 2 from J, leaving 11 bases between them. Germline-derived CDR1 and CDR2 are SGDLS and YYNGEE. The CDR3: CASSVDQTLQETQYF. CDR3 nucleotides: TGTGCCAGCAGCGTAGACCAGACCCTTCAAGAGACCCAGTACTTC.

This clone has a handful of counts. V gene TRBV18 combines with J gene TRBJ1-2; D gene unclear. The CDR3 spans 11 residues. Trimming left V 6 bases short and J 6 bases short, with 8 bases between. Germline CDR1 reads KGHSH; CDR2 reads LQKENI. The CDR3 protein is CASSQRDGYTF. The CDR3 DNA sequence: TGTGCCAGCTCCCAGAGGGATGGCTACACCTTC.

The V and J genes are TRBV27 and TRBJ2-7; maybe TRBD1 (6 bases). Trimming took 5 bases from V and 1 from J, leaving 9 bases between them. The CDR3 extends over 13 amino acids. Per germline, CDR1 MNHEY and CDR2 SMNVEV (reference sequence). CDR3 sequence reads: CASSDRKSYEQYF. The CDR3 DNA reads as TGTGCCAGCAGTGACAGGAAATCCTACGAGCAGTACTTC.

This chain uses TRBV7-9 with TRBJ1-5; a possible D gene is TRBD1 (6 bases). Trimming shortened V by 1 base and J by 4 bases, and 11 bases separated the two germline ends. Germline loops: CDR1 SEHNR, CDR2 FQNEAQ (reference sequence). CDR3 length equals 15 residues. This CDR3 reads CASSLVRGTNQPQHF. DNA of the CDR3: TGTGCCAGCAGCTTAGTGAGGGGGACGAATCAGCCCCAGCATTTT.

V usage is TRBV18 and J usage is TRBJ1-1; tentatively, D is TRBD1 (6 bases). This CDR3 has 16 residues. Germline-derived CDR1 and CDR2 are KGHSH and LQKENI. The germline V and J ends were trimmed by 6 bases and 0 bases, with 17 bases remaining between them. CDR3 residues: CASSQPGQSLNTEAFF. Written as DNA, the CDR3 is TGTGCCAGCTCGCAGCCAGGACAGTCTTTGAACACTGAAGCTTTCTTT.

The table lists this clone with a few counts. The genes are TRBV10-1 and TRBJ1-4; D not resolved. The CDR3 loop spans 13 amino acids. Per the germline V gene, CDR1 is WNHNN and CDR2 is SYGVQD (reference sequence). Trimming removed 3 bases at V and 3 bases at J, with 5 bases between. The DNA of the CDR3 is TGCGCCAGCAGTGACGGAGCTAATGAAAAACTGTTTTTT. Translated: CASSDGANEKLFF.

CDR3 sequence: CASSPGTGTYGYTF. In DNA, the CDR3 is TGTGCCAGCAGCCCCGGGACAGGGACTTATGGCTACACCTTC. V usage is TRBV6-5 and J usage is TRBJ1-2, with 9 nucleotides matching TRBD1. The trim removed 6 bases at V and 5 bases at J, leaving 7 bases unmatched. The CDR3 contains 14 residues. The germline gives CDR1 MNHEY, CDR2 SVGAGI.

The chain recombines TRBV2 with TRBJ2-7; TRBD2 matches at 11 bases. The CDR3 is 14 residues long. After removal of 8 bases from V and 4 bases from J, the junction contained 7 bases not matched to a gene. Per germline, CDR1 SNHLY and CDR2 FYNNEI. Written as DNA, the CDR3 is TGTGCCAGCGTTAGCGGGGGGGCATTTTACGAGCAGTACTTC. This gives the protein CASVSGGAFYEQYF.

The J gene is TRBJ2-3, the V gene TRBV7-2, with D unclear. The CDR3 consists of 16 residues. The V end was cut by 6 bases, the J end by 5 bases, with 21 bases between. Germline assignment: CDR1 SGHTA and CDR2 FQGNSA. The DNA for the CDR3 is TGTGCCAGCAGTCTATATCTACCTCCCCTCGGAGATACGCAGTATTTT. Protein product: CASSLYLPPLGDTQYF. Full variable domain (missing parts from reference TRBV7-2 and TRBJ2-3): GAGVSQSPSNKVTEKGKDVELRCDPISGHTALYWYRQSLGQGLEFLIYFQGNSAPDKSGLPSDRFSAERTGGSVSTLTIQRTQQEDSAVYLCASSLYLPPLGDTQYFGPGTRLTVL.

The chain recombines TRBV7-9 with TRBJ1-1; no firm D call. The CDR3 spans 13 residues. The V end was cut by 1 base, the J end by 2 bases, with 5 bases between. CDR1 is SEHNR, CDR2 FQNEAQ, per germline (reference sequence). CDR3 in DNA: TGTGCCAGCAGCTTAGGAATAAACACTGAAGCTTTCTTT. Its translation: CASSLGINTEAFF.

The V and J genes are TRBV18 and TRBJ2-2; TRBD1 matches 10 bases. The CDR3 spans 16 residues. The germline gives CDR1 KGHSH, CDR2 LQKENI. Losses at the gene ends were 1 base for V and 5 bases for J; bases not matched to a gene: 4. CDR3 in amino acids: CASSPRDRGGTGELFF. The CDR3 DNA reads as TGTGCCAGCTCACCACGGGACAGGGGTGGAACCGGGGAGCTGTTTTTT.

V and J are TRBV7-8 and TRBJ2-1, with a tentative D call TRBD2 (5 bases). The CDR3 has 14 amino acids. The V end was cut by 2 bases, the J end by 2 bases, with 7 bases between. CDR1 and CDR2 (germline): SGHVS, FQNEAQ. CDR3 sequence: CASSLRGPYNEQFF. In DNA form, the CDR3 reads TGTGCCAGCAGCTTACGGGGTCCCTACAATGAGCAGTTCTTC.

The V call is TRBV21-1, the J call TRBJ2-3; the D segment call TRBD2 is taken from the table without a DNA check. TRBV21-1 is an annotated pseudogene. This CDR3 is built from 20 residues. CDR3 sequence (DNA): TGTGCCAGCAGCAAAGCACAATTCGGGGACGGGGGGGCCGGGTCAGATACGCAGTATTTT. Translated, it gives CASSKAQFGDGGAGSDTQYF.

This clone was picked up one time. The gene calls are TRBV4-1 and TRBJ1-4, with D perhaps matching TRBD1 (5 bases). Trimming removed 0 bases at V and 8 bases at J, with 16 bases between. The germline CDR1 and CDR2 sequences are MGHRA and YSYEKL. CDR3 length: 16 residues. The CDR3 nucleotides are TGCGCCAGCAGCCAAGACGCCGACAGTCTTAGGGAAAAACTGTTTTTT. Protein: CASSQDADSLREKLFF.

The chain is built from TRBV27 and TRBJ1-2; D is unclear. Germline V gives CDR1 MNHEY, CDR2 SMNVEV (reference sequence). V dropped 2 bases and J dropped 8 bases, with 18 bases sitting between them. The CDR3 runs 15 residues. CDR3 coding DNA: TGTGCCAGCAGTTTAAGGTCTCGCGGTATTGGGGGCTACACCTTC. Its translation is CASSLRSRGIGGYTF.